These 27 T cell receptor beta chains came from one sample sequenced in a study of T-cell memory formation after mild COVID-19. TCRdb passed the 5' RACE reads through MiXCR, listing each CDR3 protein once. This sample carries hundreds of thousands of distinct CDR3 sequences, roughly 25% of them seen once, and the ten largest clones take approximately 12%. Sequenced: PBMCs or a T cell subset sorted from them (not recorded which). These receptor sequences come from an adult woman who had mild COVID-19 (a few samples of this study predate the infection). Cell type and time point are not known.

This clonotype has a handful of counts. The rearrangement links TRBV30 to TRBJ2-1, with D possibly TRBD1 on 5 matching bases. The germline V and J ends were trimmed by 4 bases and 6 bases, with 22 bases remaining between them. The germline V gene has CDR1 GTSNPN and CDR2 SVGIG (reference sequence). CDR3 length: 16 residues. CDR3 loop: CAWTTLGLPQSNEQFF. Here the CDR3 DNA reads TGTGCCTGGACCACACTGGGGCTCCCTCAAAGCAATGAGCAGTTCTTC.

The chain employs TRBV5-1 and TRBJ2-1, with a tentative D call TRBD2 (5 bases). The V gene's germline CDR1 is SGHRS and CDR2 YFSETQ. The V end lost 4 bases, the J end lost 0 bases, and 14 bases lay between the germline ends. The CDR3 runs to 16 residues. For the CDR3, the DNA is TGCGCCAGCAGCCGCGGTTGGGAGAGCTCCTACAATGAGCAGTTCTTC. Translated: CASSRGWESSYNEQFF.

There are a few counts of this clonotype. This rearrangement joins TRBV20-1 to TRBJ2-7; D unclear. V lost 0 bases and J 1 base, leaving 7 bases between the germline ends. Germline lookup yields CDR1 DFQATT and CDR2 SNEGSKA (reference sequence). This CDR3 region has 13 residues. Here the CDR3 DNA reads TGCAGTGCTAGAGATTTGGGTTCCTACGAGCAGTACTTC. Its protein is CSARDLGSYEQYF.

V is TRBV28 and J is TRBJ2-7, with 8 bases that match TRBD1. Germline V CDR1 and CDR2: MDHEN, SYDVKM. The CDR3 totals 20 residues. Germline trimming cut 5 bases from V and 4 bases from J; bases unmatched to any gene: 25. The CDR3: CASSLISGGLQDRYRYEQYF. The CDR3 DNA follows: TGTGCCAGCAGTCTGATTTCAGGGGGCCTCCAGGATCGGTATCGATACGAGCAGTACTTC.

This clonotype was observed a handful of times. The rearrangement links TRBV7-9 to TRBJ2-7; D gene ambiguous. There are 12 residues in the CDR3. Per the germline V gene, CDR1 is SEHNR and CDR2 is FQNEAQ (reference sequence). The germline V and J ends were trimmed by 8 bases and 4 bases, with 12 bases remaining between them. In DNA, the CDR3 is TGTGCCAGCGGTCCAGAGAATTACGAGCAGTACTTC. Residues: CASGPENYEQYF. The complete variable domain, with remaining parts taken from reference TRBV7-9 and TRBJ2-7, reads DTGVSQNPRHKITKRGQNVTFRCDPISEHNRLYWYRQTLGQGPEFLTYFQNEAQLEKSRLLSDRFSAERPKGSFSTLEIQRTEQGDSAMYLCASGPENYEQYFGPGTRLTVT.

This clonotype showed up just a few times. This sequence joins TRBV12-3 or TRBV12-4 and TRBJ1-2; D gene unclear. The CDR3 length is 14 residues. Trimming stripped 2 bases from V and 4 bases from J, with 11 bases between. The CDR3 DNA reads TGTGCCAGCAGTTTATCGGCAGAGATCTATGGCTACACCTTC. This sequence encodes CASSLSAEIYGYTF.

This clonotype was seen more than once but under ten times. The chain recombines TRBV6-1 with TRBJ1-1; D unclear. The CDR3 is made up of 11 amino acids. V lost 10 bases, J lost 3 bases, and 9 bases lay in between. The germline gives CDR1 MNHNS, CDR2 SASEGT. The CDR3 here is CATGFYTEAFF. CDR3 in DNA: TGTGCCACAGGATTTTACACTGAAGCTTTCTTT.

The gene calls are TRBV5-4 and TRBJ2-2; D remains ambiguous. The CDR3 sequence is 15 residues long. Per germline, CDR1 SGHNT and CDR2 YYREEE (reference sequence). The V end lost 4 bases, the J end lost 3 bases, and 13 bases lay between the germline ends. This chain's CDR3 is CASSRPDRHTGELFF. In nucleotides, the CDR3 is TGTGCCAGCAGCCGCCCGGATAGGCACACCGGGGAGCTGTTTTTT. The variable domain in full, with the rest retrieved from reference TRBV5-4 and TRBJ2-2, is ETGVTQSPTHLIKTRGQQVTLRCSSQSGHNTVSWYQQALGQGPQFIFQYYREEENGRGNFPPRFSGLQFPNYSSELNVNALELDDSALYLCASSRPDRHTGELFFGEGSRLTVL.

CDR3 nucleotides: TGTGCCAGCAGCTTTTATCAGGGGCCGTACGAGCAGTACTTC. This codes for CASSFYQGPYEQYF. The chain employs TRBV5-4 and TRBJ2-7; D possibly corresponds to TRBD1 (6 bases). Trimming removed 2 bases at V and 4 bases at J, with 13 bases between. CDR1 and CDR2 (germline): SGHNT, YYREEE (reference sequence). The CDR3 has 14 amino acids.

A few counts support this clonotype. The V call is TRBV12-3 or TRBV12-4, the J call TRBJ2-1; 14 bases fit TRBD2. J gave up 7 bases and V 5 bases, and 10 bases lay outside the gene matches. The CDR3 spans 17 residues. CDR3: CASSPRLAGGQSNEQFF. The CDR3 DNA reads as TGTGCCAGCAGTCCTCGACTAGCGGGGGGGCAGTCGAATGAGCAGTTCTTC.

This clonotype was seen only a few times. The chain recombines TRBV15 with TRBJ2-1; TRBD2 matches at 7 bases. V was clipped by 5 bases and J by 15 bases; unmatched bases: 10. CDR1 and CDR2 from the germline V gene are LNHNV and YYDKDF (reference sequence). This CDR3 spans 12 amino acids. The CDR3 DNA reads as TGTGCCACCAGCCTTAGGGAGGGTGTGCCGTTCTTC. Translation: CATSLREGVPFF. Drawing the rest from reference TRBV15 and TRBJ2-1, the complete variable domain is DAMVIQNPRYQVTQFGKPVTLSCSQTLNHNVMYWYQQKSSQAPKLLFHYYDKDFNNEADTPDNFQSRRPNTSFCFLDIRSPGLGDTAMYLCATSLREGVPFFGPGTRLTVL.

This clonotype occurred a few times. The chain is built from TRBV5-1 and TRBJ1-1, with D perhaps matching TRBD1 (5 bases). V was clipped by 1 base and J by 1 base, with 20 bases between them. The CDR3 totals 18 residues. Per germline, CDR1 SGHRS and CDR2 YFSETQ. The DNA for the CDR3 is TGCGCCAGCAGCTTGTTCCCCCTTGGTGGGGGGGAGAACACTGAAGCTTTCTTT. It encodes CASSLFPLGGGENTEAFF.

The CDR3 is CASSQVGRYGYTF. The CDR3 DNA reads as TGCGCCAGCAGCCAGGTGGGACGGTATGGCTACACCTTC. The chain is built from TRBV4-1 and TRBJ1-2, with a weak D call TRBD1 (5 bases). The germline V and J ends were trimmed by 3 bases and 5 bases, with 10 bases remaining between them. CDR1 is MGHRA, CDR2 YSYEKL, per germline. CDR3 size: 13 residues.

This clonotype was detected only a few times. The chain combines TRBV5-1 with TRBJ1-5; the D gene is possibly TRBD1 (5 bases). Trimming removed 1 base from V and 5 bases from J, with 7 bases in between. CDR3 size: 13 residues. Germline CDR1 is SGHRS and CDR2 is YFSETQ. CDR3 sequence: CASSLWGDQPQHF. CDR3 DNA: TGCGCCAGCAGCTTGTGGGGGGATCAGCCCCAGCATTTT.

V usage is TRBV4-3 and J usage is TRBJ1-2; D is unresolved. This CDR3 has 16 amino acids. CDR1 and CDR2 from the germline V gene are LGHNA and YSLEER. V lost 0 bases and J lost 3, with 14 bases in between. CDR3 protein: CASSQEPRSGYYGYTF. The CDR3 DNA is TGCGCCAGCAGCCAAGAACCACGTAGTGGTTACTATGGCTACACCTTC.

The CDR3 DNA reads as TGCGCCAGCAGCTGGGACAGGGACGGGGAGGTGAACAATGAGCAGTTCTTC. Its translation is CASSWDRDGEVNNEQFF. V usage is TRBV5-1 and J usage is TRBJ2-1; 9 bases line up with TRBD1. J was trimmed by 5 bases and V by 3 bases; bases with no gene match: 12. The germline CDR1 and CDR2 sequences are SGHRS and YFSETQ. The CDR3 runs 17 residues.

The chain uses TRBV5-1 and TRBJ2-1; perhaps D is TRBD1 or TRBD2 (6 bases each). Per germline, CDR1 SGHRS and CDR2 YFSETQ. The germline V and J ends were trimmed by 0 bases and 5 bases, with 12 bases remaining between them. The CDR3 contains 15 residues. In nucleotides, the CDR3 is TGCGCCAGCAGCTTGGTTTGGCGGGACAACAATGAGCAGTTCTTC. Translation: CASSLVWRDNNEQFF.

Here the CDR3 reads CAWSVSRTSGPRGDTQYF. The CDR3 nucleotides are TGTGCCTGGAGTGTTTCCCGGACTAGCGGCCCTAGAGGGGATACGCAGTATTTT. The genes are TRBV30 and TRBJ2-3; 10 bases are shared with TRBD2. The ends lost 0 bases at V and 6 bases at J; junction bases unmatched: 15. Germline CDR1 and CDR2: GTSNPN and SVGIG (reference sequence). This CDR3 contains 18 residues.

The chain couples TRBV7-2 to TRBJ2-7; 11 bases fit TRBD2. CDR3 length equals 15 residues. Trimming at V came to 2 bases and at J to 3 bases, leaving 3 bases not matched to a gene. Germline V lookup: CDR1 SGHTA, CDR2 FQGNSA. CDR3: CASSLNLAGGYEQYF. CDR3 DNA sequence: TGTGCCAGCAGCTTAAATCTAGCGGGAGGCTACGAGCAGTACTTC.

V usage is TRBV12-3 or TRBV12-4 and J usage is TRBJ1-1, with 8 nucleotides matching TRBD1. Trimming removed 7 bases from V and 5 bases from J; junction bases left unmatched: 6. This CDR3 spans 13 amino acids. CDR3 sequence reads: CASTTRTGTEAFF. The CDR3 coding sequence is TGTGCCAGCACCACACGGACAGGGACTGAAGCTTTCTTT.

This clonotype was picked up a small number of times. The genes are TRBV18 and TRBJ2-3; no firm D call. This CDR3 has 13 residues. Germline V CDR1 and CDR2: KGHSH, LQKENI. Trimming shortened V by 3 bases and J by 14 bases, and 18 bases separated the two germline ends. This CDR3 reads CASSPILGQTWYF. In nucleotides, the CDR3 is TGTGCCAGCTCACCGATCTTAGGTCAGACATGGTATTTT.

In its sample, this clonotype was seen a few times. This chain connects TRBV27 to TRBJ1-1; 9 positions agree with TRBD1. CDR1 is MNHEY and CDR2 is SMNVEV in the germline V gene (reference sequence). The CDR3 runs 15 residues. Losses at the gene ends were 2 bases for V and 1 base for J; bases not matched to a gene: 2. The CDR3 nucleotides are TGTGCCAGCAGTTTAACGGACAGGGGGAACACTGAAGCTTTCTTT. This codes for CASSLTDRGNTEAFF.

This clonotype was observed a single time. The rearrangement joins TRBV12-3 or TRBV12-4 to TRBJ2-5; tentatively, D is TRBD2 (6 bases). The CDR3 contains 14 residues. Trimming pared 5 bases from V and 3 bases from J, leaving 13 bases between. CDR3 DNA sequence: TGTGCCAGCAGTCACGCGGCGGGGAAAGAGACCCAGTACTTC. Translation gives CASSHAAGKETQYF.

This clonotype was found a few times. This chain joins TRBV19 and TRBJ2-2; 8 bases line up with TRBD1. V gave up 9 bases and J gave up 1 base; unmatched junction bases: 4. Germline V CDR1 and CDR2: LNHDA, SQIVND (reference sequence). The CDR3 has 14 amino acids. In DNA form, the CDR3 reads TGTGCCAGCCAGACAGGGGAGAACACCGGGGAGCTGTTTTTT. Translation gives CASQTGENTGELFF.

In its sample, this clonotype was seen many times. V gene TRBV9 combines with J gene TRBJ2-5; TRBD2 matches at 7 bases. V was clipped by 2 bases and J by 5 bases; unmatched bases: 6. Germline CDR1 SGDLS, CDR2 YYNGEE. This CDR3 is 14 amino acids long. The CDR3 protein is CASSVGTTLETQYF. CDR3 DNA sequence: TGTGCCAGCAGCGTCGGGACTACCTTGGAGACCCAGTACTTC.

The chain carries TRBV9 and TRBJ1-1; TRBD1 might be the D (5 bases). CDR3 size: 14 residues. V lost 3 bases and J lost 0, with 9 bases in between. Germline loops: CDR1 SGDLS, CDR2 YYNGEE. As DNA, the CDR3 is TGTGCCAGCAGCGCAGGGCCAGTGAACACTGAAGCTTTCTTT. Its protein is CASSAGPVNTEAFF.

This clonotype has a handful of counts. The chain uses TRBV9 and TRBJ2-1; D perhaps matches TRBD2 (6 bases). CDR3 length: 17 residues. The V end lost 0 bases, the J end lost 1 base, and 14 bases lay between the germline ends. Per germline, CDR1 SGDLS and CDR2 YYNGEE. The CDR3 sequence is CASSVVGGLGSYNEQFF. CDR3 nucleotide sequence: TGTGCCAGCAGCGTAGTCGGGGGTTTAGGGTCCTACAATGAGCAGTTCTTC. Combining the CDR3 with reference TRBV9 and TRBJ2-1 gives the whole variable domain DSGVTQTPKHLITATGQRVTLRCSPRSGDLSVYWYQQSLDQGLQFLIQYYNGEERAKGNILERFSAQQFPDLHSELNLSSLELGDSALYFCASSVVGGLGSYNEQFFGPGTRLTVL.